The 21 T cell receptor beta chains below all came from one sample that was sequenced in a study of regulatory T cells in long-lasting Graves disease. Noted time point: persistent/refractory GD, antithyroid drugs over 5 years with positive TRAb. The TCR library was prepared using RNA isolated from PBMCs. CDR3 regions were amplified by Arm-PCR using iRepertoire HTBI primers to build TCR beta libraries. TCRdb re-called the multiplex PCR reads with MiXCR, one entry per CDR3 protein. The repertoire has roughly 450,000 distinct CDR3 sequences, around 21% of them found once; the top ten carry 6.5% to 8%. Specimen: peripheral blood mononuclear cells (PBMCs), collected when the disease was refractory, from a patient treated with antithyroid drugs. These receptor sequences come from a female donor with Graves disease.

This clonotype was recorded many times. V is TRBV5-5 and J is TRBJ2-7; 9 bases match TRBD1. Germline trimming cut 4 bases from V and 7 bases from J; bases unmatched to any gene: 3. CDR1 SGHKS and CDR2 YYEKEE come from the germline V gene (reference sequence). This CDR3 contains 12 residues. In nucleotides, the CDR3 is TGTGCCAGCAGCATGGACAGGGGTGAGCAGTACTTC. It specifies CASSMDRGEQYF.

This clonotype was counted between two and nine times. The chain employs TRBV27 and TRBJ1-6; D remains ambiguous. The CDR3 consists of 17 residues. CDR1 is MNHEY and CDR2 is SMNVEV in the germline V gene (reference sequence). Trimming shortened V by 7 bases and J by 4 bases, and 20 bases separated the two germline ends. Written as DNA, the CDR3 is TGTGCCAGCACCAATTTGGGCAGGATTTTATATAATTCACCCCTCCACTTT. It translates to CASTNLGRILYNSPLHF.

Points on this clonotype: A read error may be the cause here, since a much bigger clone is one base away. This chain links TRBV28 with TRBJ2-7, with D possibly matching TRBD1 (8 bases). This CDR3 spans 15 amino acids. Germline lookup yields CDR1 MDHEN and CDR2 SYDVKM. V dropped 4 bases and J dropped 10 bases, with 23 bases sitting between them. The CDR3 DNA is TGTGCCAGCAGTTCCGGACAGGGAGGGTTGGGGAACCAGTACTTC. Amino acid sequence: CASSSGQGGLGNQYF.

This clonotype was detected many times. This chain links TRBV6-1 with TRBJ2-7; 11 bases are a match to TRBD2. V dropped 6 bases and J dropped 4; count of bases not matched to a gene: 5. The V gene's germline CDR1 is MNHNS and CDR2 SASEGT. The CDR3 totals 14 residues. The DNA for the CDR3 is TGTGCCAGCAGGGTGACTAGCGGGATTTACGAGCAGTACTTC. Its translation: CASRVTSGIYEQYF.

This clonotype appeared a few times. The V and J genes are TRBV20-1 and TRBJ2-7; 7 bases line up with TRBD2. Germline CDR1 and CDR2: DFQATT and SNEGSKA (reference sequence). The CDR3 contains 16 residues. With 0 bases clipped from V and 2 bases from J, the junction kept 10 bases outside the gene matches. CDR3 loop: CSARDLSSGLAYEQYF. The CDR3 region has the DNA TGCAGTGCTAGAGATCTTTCTTCTGGACTAGCCTACGAGCAGTACTTC.

This clonotype was seen a few times. The chain carries TRBV7-2 and TRBJ1-5; possible D gene TRBD1, 5 bases. The V end lost 4 bases, the J end lost 2 bases, and 9 bases lay between the germline ends. The CDR3 sequence is 14 residues long. Germline CDR1 is SGHTA and CDR2 is FQGNSA. In DNA, the CDR3 is TGTGCCAGCAGCTCGGGACTTGGCAATCAGCCCCAGCATTTT. Amino acid sequence: CASSSGLGNQPQHF.

A word on this clonotype: One junction end does not reproduce the germline sequence, and a read error may be involved. The chain is built from TRBV6-1 and TRBJ2-3; D gene uncertain. From germline, CDR1 is MNHNS and CDR2 SASEGT. The CDR3 contains 15 residues. CDR3 nucleotides: TGTGCCAGCAGTGTCTTAGCAGAAATCACAGATACGCAGTGTTTT. Translation gives CASSVLAEITDTQCF.

This clonotype was seen many times. V usage is TRBV7-8 and J usage is TRBJ2-7, with D perhaps TRBD1 (6 bases). The germline V gene encodes CDR1 SGHVS and CDR2 FQNEAQ. Trimming left V 1 base short and J 3 bases short, with 13 bases between. This CDR3 has 15 amino acids. The CDR3 DNA reads TGTGCCAGCAGCTTAGTCGGGACAAGACTCTACGAGCAGTACTTC. Translated: CASSLVGTRLYEQYF.

As regards this clonotype: In this CDR3 the conserved last residue, phenylalanine or tryptophan, is missing, so a read error is likely. CDR3 nucleotide sequence: TGTGCCAGCAGTGTTCGGCTAGCGTCAACCAACACCGGGGAGCTGTTTCTT. Its protein product is CASSVRLASTNTGELFL. The V and J genes are TRBV25-1 and TRBJ2-2; D may be TRBD2 (6 bases). Germline V gene sequence: CDR1 MGHDK, CDR2 SYGVNS. This CDR3 is 17 amino acids long. V was shortened by 4 bases and J by 2 bases, with 17 bases between the two germline ends.

The J gene is TRBJ2-2, the V gene TRBV20-1; D may be TRBD2 (6 bases). This CDR3 has 15 amino acids. CDR1 and CDR2 from the germline V gene are DFQATT and SNEGSKA (reference sequence). Between the trimmed V and J ends, which lost 2 bases and 5 bases, there was a span of 15 bases. The CDR3 DNA reads as TGCAGTGCTAGAATGTCGGCGGGAAGGACCGGGGAGCTGTTTTTT. It yields the protein CSARMSAGRTGELFF.

J is TRBJ2-5 and V is TRBV20-1; 11 positions agree with TRBD2. Trimming removed 4 bases from V and 5 bases from J; junction bases left unmatched: 9. CDR3 size: 15 residues. Germline V CDR1 and CDR2: DFQATT, SNEGSKA (reference sequence). CDR3 sequence: CSANSGRAVVETQYF. The DNA of the CDR3 is TGCAGTGCTAATAGCGGGAGGGCCGTTGTGGAGACCCAGTACTTC.

In its sample, this clonotype was seen a few times. The chain links TRBV5-6 to TRBJ1-1; D gene ambiguous. Germline V CDR1 and CDR2: SGHDT, YYEEEE. Trimming shortened V by 4 bases and J by 7 bases, and 14 bases separated the two germline ends. The CDR3 runs to 13 residues. The CDR3 loop is CASSRTERIEAFF. CDR3 nucleotide sequence: TGTGCCAGCAGCAGAACAGAGCGGATTGAAGCTTTCTTT.

This clonotype was found once. The chain joins TRBV7-2 to TRBJ1-5; no definite D call. Trimming stripped 1 base from V and 2 bases from J, with 12 bases between. This CDR3 comprises 16 residues. Germline CDR1 and CDR2: SGHTA and FQGNSA. The CDR3 DNA is TGTGCCAGCAGCTTAGTAGGTACCGAAGGCAATCAGCCCCAGCATTTT. Translating gives CASSLVGTEGNQPQHF.

The table lists this clonotype with a few counts. The chain has TRBV29-1 and TRBJ2-3; the D gene could be TRBD1 or TRBD2 (5 bases each). Germline-derived CDR1 and CDR2 are SQVTM and ANQGSEA. V was cut by 3 bases and J by 3 bases, with 10 bases left in between. The CDR3 totals 13 residues. CDR3 nucleotide sequence: TGCAGCGTTGATAGTTGGGGGACAGATACGCAGTATTTT. Its translation: CSVDSWGTDTQYF.

The sample holds a few counts of this clonotype. The genes are TRBV10-2 and TRBJ2-3, with 7 bases identical to TRBD1. There are 13 residues in the CDR3. Germline-derived CDR1 and CDR2 are WSHSY and SAAADI. Losses at the gene ends were 4 bases for V and 4 bases for J; bases not matched to a gene: 2. CDR3 bases: TGCGCCAGCAGTGGGACAGGAGCAGATACGCAGTATTTT. Encoded protein: CASSGTGADTQYF.

This clonotype was picked up many times. This chain connects TRBV11-2 to TRBJ2-7; no clear D. Looked up from germline, CDR1 is SGHAT and CDR2 is FQNNGV. The CDR3 spans 15 residues. V lost 0 bases, J lost 2 bases, and 11 bases lay in between. For the CDR3, the DNA is TGTGCCAGCAGCTTAGAGGCAGGCAATACCTACGAGCAGTACTTC. As protein: CASSLEAGNTYEQYF.

This clonotype was detected ten times or more. As DNA, the CDR3 is TGTGCCAGCAGTCTTTGGACAGGGGACGAGCAGTACTTC. Translated, it gives CASSLWTGDEQYF. J is TRBJ2-7 and V is TRBV27; 9 bases align to TRBD1. Germline lookup yields CDR1 MNHEY and CDR2 SMNVEV (reference sequence). The V segment lost 5 bases and the J segment 5 bases; nucleotides outside the gene matches: 4. This CDR3 region has 13 residues.

J is TRBJ2-7 and V is TRBV19; 8 bases are a match to TRBD1. CDR3 size: 13 residues. Germline trimming cut 5 bases from V and 4 bases from J; bases unmatched to any gene: 4. CDR1 is LNHDA, CDR2 SQIVND, per germline (reference sequence). The CDR3 protein is CASSAGDRYEQYF. DNA for the CDR3: TGTGCCAGTAGTGCCGGGGACAGGTACGAGCAGTACTTC.

The chain combines TRBV9 with TRBJ2-1; 9 nucleotides match TRBD2. The germline V gene encodes CDR1 SGDLS and CDR2 YYNGEE. This CDR3 contains 14 residues. With 1 base clipped from V and 6 bases from J, the junction kept 2 bases outside the gene matches. CDR3 in amino acids: CASSVIAGVNEQFF. CDR3 DNA: TGTGCCAGCAGCGTAATAGCGGGAGTCAATGAGCAGTTCTTC.

This clonotype occurred many times. The chain couples TRBV12-3 or TRBV12-4 to TRBJ1-5; D is perhaps TRBD1 (6 bases). The CDR3 runs 14 residues. With 6 bases removed from V and 5 bases from J, the gap between germline ends came to 14 bases. CDR3 loop: CASSRTVLDQPQHF. DNA of the CDR3: TGTGCCAGCAGCAGGACAGTTCTCGATCAGCCCCAGCATTTT.

The chain couples TRBV11-2 to TRBJ2-3; D may be TRBD1 (5 bases). Germline CDR1 and CDR2: SGHAT and FQNNGV. V lost 5 bases and J 2 bases, leaving 8 bases between the germline ends. The CDR3 sequence is 13 residues long. CDR3 sequence reads: CASSRQFTDTQYF. CDR3 in DNA: TGTGCCAGCAGCAGACAGTTCACAGATACGCAGTATTTT. Complete variable domain (other parts from reference TRBV11-2 and TRBJ2-3): EAGVAQSPRYKIIEKRQSVAFWCNPISGHATLYWYQQILGQGPKLLIQFQNNGVVDDSQLPKDRFSAERLKGVDSTLKIQPAKLEDSAVYLCASSRQFTDTQYFGPGTRLTVL.